Below, 28 T cell receptor beta chains from the same sample are listed, as sequenced in a study of blood T cell repertoires in COVID-19. Some clones are missing from TCRdb's copy, which holds only in-frame ones; the method was immunoSEQ multiplex PCR. Found here are around 85,000 clones, around 89% of them singletons; the top ten hold 1.2%. The sequencing sample was made of PBMCs or T cells enriched from blood (not recorded which). The receptors shown here come from a woman aged 45-65 years with acute COVID-19.

The chain has TRBV19 and TRBJ1-1; 7 bases fit TRBD1. CDR3 length: 15 residues. Trimming removed 6 bases from V and 3 bases from J; junction bases left unmatched: 10. In germline, CDR1 is LNHDA, CDR2 SQIVND (reference sequence). The CDR3 DNA reads TGTGCCAGTAGCCCCGGGACAGTGGCCCACACTGAAGCTTTCTTT. As protein: CASSPGTVAHTEAFF.

The chain is built from TRBV7-9 and TRBJ1-5, with D possibly matching TRBD1 (6 bases). This CDR3 spans 16 amino acids. CDR1 and CDR2 from the germline V gene are SEHNR and FQNEAQ (reference sequence). The germline V and J ends were trimmed by 5 bases and 4 bases, with 18 bases remaining between them. For the CDR3, the DNA is TGTGCCAGCAGCCCAGGACAGTTAGGGGATAATCAGCCCCAGCATTTT. Translating gives CASSPGQLGDNQPQHF.

The CDR3 DNA is TGTGCCAGCAGCCCCTGGGACAGGGTGAACACTGAAGCTTTCTTT. This encodes CASSPWDRVNTEAFF. V is TRBV7-2 and J is TRBJ1-1, with 9 bases fitting TRBD1. Germline V lookup: CDR1 SGHTA, CDR2 FQGNSA. The CDR3 is 15 residues long. The V and J ends lost 5 bases and 0 bases, in that order; junction bases with no gene match: 4.

V and J are TRBV7-6 and TRBJ2-1; 8 bases fit TRBD1. The CDR3 is 19 amino acids. The germline gives CDR1 SGHVS, CDR2 FNYEAQ. The V segment lost 4 bases and the J segment 5 bases; nucleotides outside the gene matches: 19. The CDR3 reads CASSYRGSLAGGEDNEQFF. DNA of the CDR3: TGTGCCAGCAGCTACCGAGGGAGTTTAGCAGGGGGCGAGGACAATGAGCAGTTCTTC.

The chain recombines TRBV2 with TRBJ2-1, with TRBD2 matching over 8 bases. This CDR3 region has 14 residues. CDR1 is SNHLY and CDR2 is FYNNEI in the germline V gene. Trimming cost V 10 bases and J 0 bases; bases outside gene matches: 5. CDR3 DNA sequence: TGTGCCACCAAGCGGGAGAGCTCCTACAATGAGCAGTTCTTC. Translation: CATKRESSYNEQFF.

A few counts support this clone. This chain joins TRBV18 and TRBJ1-5; D is uncertain. CDR1 and CDR2 from the germline V gene are KGHSH and LQKENI. The V gene lost 6 bases and the J gene lost 4 bases, with 13 bases spanning the gap. The CDR3 totals 14 residues. CDR3 in DNA: TGTGCCAGCTCCCCAAACGAGGGAAATCAGCCCCAGCATTTT. It is translated as CASSPNEGNQPQHF.

This chain connects TRBV6-1 to TRBJ2-5, with D possibly TRBD1 on 6 matching bases. CDR1 and CDR2 (germline): MNHNS, SASEGT. V was trimmed by 3 bases and J by 0 bases, leaving 14 bases between them. The CDR3 sequence is 16 residues long. CDR3 amino acids: CASSEHHRVDQETQYF. The CDR3 bases are TGTGCCAGCAGTGAGCACCACAGGGTAGACCAAGAGACCCAGTACTTC.

This rearrangement joins TRBV5-4 to TRBJ2-7; D possibly corresponds to TRBD1 (5 bases). This CDR3 region has 14 residues. Germline V gene sequence: CDR1 SGHNT, CDR2 YYREEE (reference sequence). Trimming left V 3 bases short and J 7 bases short, with 17 bases between. The CDR3 region is CASSSQGASGEQYF. CDR3 nucleotide sequence: TGTGCCAGCAGCTCCCAAGGGGCCTCCGGGGAGCAGTACTTC.

The sample holds a few counts of this clone. The chain employs TRBV6-5 and TRBJ2-7, with D possibly matching TRBD1 (6 bases). The V gene's germline CDR1 is MNHEY and CDR2 SVGAGI. This CDR3 has 12 amino acids. Trimming removed 0 bases from V and 6 bases from J, with 6 bases in between. DNA of the CDR3: TGTGCCAGCAGTTACTCAGGGGGCGAGCAGTACTTC. Its protein product is CASSYSGGEQYF.

The genes are TRBV6-5 and TRBJ2-7, with 9 bases that match TRBD2. There are 14 residues in the CDR3. Germline V gives CDR1 MNHEY, CDR2 SVGAGI. V gave up 6 bases and J gave up 1 base; unmatched junction bases: 4. The CDR3 DNA reads TGTGCCAGCAGGGAGAGCGGGAGGTCCTACGAGCAGTACTTC. This sequence encodes CASRESGRSYEQYF.

The genes are TRBV7-9 and TRBJ2-2, with 7 bases fitting TRBD2. Losses at the gene ends were 2 bases for V and 4 bases for J; bases not matched to a gene: 7. The CDR3 sequence is 16 residues long. Germline CDR1 and CDR2: SEHNR and FQNEAQ (reference sequence). The DNA for the CDR3 is TGTGCCAGCAGCTTAAGGGCGGGAGTGGGCACCGGGGAGCTGTTTTTT. This codes for CASSLRAGVGTGELFF.

The chain employs TRBV2 and TRBJ1-4; tentatively, D is TRBD1 (5 bases). This CDR3 has 11 residues. The ends were cut back, 6 bases at V and 15 bases at J, with 14 bases in the middle. CDR1 is SNHLY, CDR2 FYNNEI, per germline. The CDR3 is CASSRDRELFF. CDR3 bases: TGTGCCAGCAGCAGGGACCGGGAGTTGTTTTTT.

The chain combines TRBV4-1 with TRBJ2-2, with D maybe TRBD2 (6 bases). V was trimmed by 5 bases and J by 0 bases, leaving 13 bases between them. The CDR3 is 16 residues long. Germline-derived CDR1 and CDR2 are MGHRA and YSYEKL. The CDR3 bases are TGCGCCAGCAGCTCCTCGGGACTTTCGAACACCGGGGAGCTGTTTTTT. This gives the protein CASSSSGLSNTGELFF.

V is TRBV25-1 and J is TRBJ1-1, with a tentative D call TRBD1 (5 bases). This CDR3 contains 13 residues. The germline V gene has CDR1 MGHDK and CDR2 SYGVNS. V lost 8 bases and J lost 1, with 11 bases in between. CDR3 nucleotide sequence: TGTGCCAGCGGATTAGGGGAGAACACTGAAGCTTTCTTT. This encodes CASGLGENTEAFF.

The chain uses TRBV7-9 and TRBJ2-7, with 7 bases fitting TRBD2. The CDR3 consists of 14 residues. Per germline, CDR1 SEHNR and CDR2 FQNEAQ (reference sequence). The V segment lost 3 bases and the J segment 2 bases; nucleotides outside the gene matches: 4. This CDR3 is CASSLTSLTYEQYF. The CDR3 nucleotides read TGTGCCAGCAGCTTGACTAGCCTAACCTACGAGCAGTACTTC.

This clone was seen just once. This chain uses TRBV7-2 with TRBJ2-1; 12 bases map to TRBD2. V shed 5 bases, J shed 4 bases, and the junction held 9 bases outside the gene matches. Germline V gene data show CDR1 as SGHTA and CDR2 as FQGNSA. The CDR3 runs to 17 residues. The CDR3 here is CASSALAGGPEYNEQFF. The CDR3 DNA reads as TGTGCCAGCAGCGCCCTAGCGGGAGGGCCGGAATACAATGAGCAGTTCTTC.

The gene calls are TRBV27 and TRBJ2-1, with TRBD2 matching 7 bases. With 2 bases clipped from V and 6 bases from J, the junction kept 4 bases outside the gene matches. This CDR3 is built from 14 residues. Germline CDR1 is MNHEY and CDR2 is SMNVEV (reference sequence). The CDR3 sequence is CASSLAGEGNEQFF. CDR3 nucleotide sequence: TGTGCCAGCAGTTTAGCGGGAGAGGGCAATGAGCAGTTCTTC.

The V and J genes are TRBV7-2 and TRBJ2-2; 12 bases are a match to TRBD2. The germline V gene encodes CDR1 SGHTA and CDR2 FQGNSA. The CDR3 consists of 13 residues. Trimming took 9 bases from V and 7 from J; bases not matched to a gene: 3. Here the CDR3 DNA reads TGTGCCAGTAGGACTAGCGGGGTCGGGGAGCTGTTTTTT. Its protein product is CASRTSGVGELFF.

V is TRBV7-9 and J is TRBJ2-1; TRBD2 aligns across 7 bases. In germline, CDR1 is SEHNR, CDR2 FQNEAQ (reference sequence). The CDR3 contains 15 residues. J gave up 4 bases and V 3 bases, and 6 bases lay outside the gene matches. CDR3 sequence (DNA): TGTGCCAGCAGCTTCCGGGACTACCGTTACAATGAGCAGTTCTTC. This encodes CASSFRDYRYNEQFF. The complete variable domain, with remaining parts taken from reference TRBV7-9 and TRBJ2-1, reads DTGVSQNPRHKITKRGQNVTFRCDPISEHNRLYWYRQTLGQGPEFLTYFQNEAQLEKSRLLSDRFSAERPKGSFSTLEIQRTEQGDSAMYLCASSFRDYRYNEQFFGPGTRLTVL.

This rearrangement joins TRBV6-6 to TRBJ2-7, with a weak D call TRBD1 (5 bases). V dropped 0 bases and J dropped 3 bases, with 9 bases sitting between them. Germline CDR1 and CDR2: MNHNY and SVGAGI (reference sequence). This CDR3 has 14 amino acids. The CDR3: CASSYSQGIYEQYF. The CDR3 DNA follows: TGTGCCAGCAGTTACTCTCAGGGCATCTACGAGCAGTACTTC.

V and J are TRBV11-2 and TRBJ2-1; the match to TRBD1 covers 7 bases. This CDR3 contains 15 residues. The V gene end was trimmed by 2 bases and the J gene end by 5 bases; junction bases not matched to a gene: 6. CDR1 and CDR2 (germline): SGHAT, FQNNGV. CDR3 nucleotide sequence: TGTGCCAGCAGCTTAAACCGGGACAGCCACAATGAGCAGTTCTTC. It encodes CASSLNRDSHNEQFF.

This chain links TRBV4-3 with TRBJ2-7; D unclear. The V gene's germline CDR1 is LGHNA and CDR2 YSLEER. The germline V and J ends were trimmed by 0 bases and 0 bases, with 6 bases remaining between them. The CDR3 consists of 14 residues. The CDR3 reads CASSQDMASYEQYF. CDR3 nucleotide sequence: TGCGCCAGCAGCCAAGATATGGCCTCCTACGAGCAGTACTTC.

The rearrangement joins TRBV7-2 to TRBJ2-2; D might be TRBD2 (5 bases). The CDR3 loop spans 15 amino acids. The V and J ends lost 0 bases and 5 bases respectively, with 10 bases between them. Germline CDR1 reads SGHTA; CDR2 reads FQGNSA. CDR3 sequence reads: CASSLAYTSTGELFF. The DNA for the CDR3 is TGTGCCAGCAGCTTAGCCTACACTAGTACCGGGGAGCTGTTTTTT.

The chain couples TRBV2 to TRBJ1-2; unclear D gene. V lost 4 bases to trimming and J lost 4 bases, with 13 bases between them. This CDR3 has 14 amino acids. Germline CDR1 reads SNHLY; CDR2 reads FYNNEI. The CDR3 is CASSAVRGGYGYTF. The CDR3 DNA sequence: TGTGCCAGCAGTGCGGTACGAGGCGGCTATGGCTACACCTTC.

The chain is built from TRBV14 and TRBJ1-2, with unresolved D. The CDR3 sequence is 16 residues long. CDR1 is SGHDN, CDR2 FVKESK, per germline. V lost 1 base to trimming and J lost 5 bases, with 17 bases between them. The CDR3 DNA follows: TGTGCCAGCAGCCAAGTTAACATTGGCCGTTATTATGGCTACACCTTC. Residues: CASSQVNIGRYYGYTF.

The table lists this clone with a few counts. The V call is TRBV11-3, the J call TRBJ2-1, with 8 bases that match TRBD2. The CDR3 is 16 residues long. With V trimmed by 3 bases and J by 6 bases, 10 bases remained unmatched. Germline lookup yields CDR1 SGHNT and CDR2 YENEEA. The CDR3: CASSFLGGGTGNEQFF. CDR3 in DNA: TGTGCCAGCAGCTTTCTTGGCGGGGGGACCGGCAATGAGCAGTTCTTC.

J is TRBJ2-1 and V is TRBV5-1; 10 positions agree with TRBD2. Germline V CDR1 and CDR2: SGHRS, YFSETQ. V was clipped by 7 bases and J by 0 bases; unmatched bases: 4. This CDR3 has 15 residues. In DNA, the CDR3 is TGCGCCAGCCGACTAGCGGGTAACTCCTACAATGAGCAGTTCTTC. Protein: CASRLAGNSYNEQFF.

The CDR3 coding sequence is TGTGCCAGCAGCCGCGACAGGGGGCGGAGAGAAAAACTGTTTTTT. Translating it yields CASSRDRGRREKLFF. V and J are TRBV3-1 (or the pseudogene TRBV3-2) and TRBJ1-4; 10 bases fit TRBD1. Per the germline V gene, CDR1 is LGHDT and CDR2 is YNNKEL (reference sequence). The CDR3 spans 15 residues. Unmatched junction bases numbered 7, after V lost 4 bases and J lost 8 bases.